Listed below are T cell receptor beta chains from one sample, sequenced in a study of cytomegalovirus exposure and HLA in healthy donors. Produced via immunoSEQ multiplex PCR; TCRdb's table is partial and in-frame only. Its clone listing holds about 67,000 clones. The sequenced sample consisted of PBMCs. The receptors come from a woman aged 25 to 45 in good health and CMV-seronegative. CDR3s include the opening cysteine and the closing phenylalanine or tryptophan. The D gene is left open where the match is weak.

TRBJ2-6 TRBV6-1 NA TGTGCCAGCACGGGGAGAGATGGGGGGGCCAACGTCCTGACTTTC CASTGRDGGANVLTF
TRBJ2-7 TRBV28 NA TGTGCCAGCAGTTTAGCGACTCAGGGTAACCGTTACGAGCAGTACTTC CASSLATQGNRYEQYF
TRBJ1-6 TRBV7-3 TRBD1 TGTGCTTACAGGGGGCTCGAAAATTCACCCCTCCACTTT CAYRGLENSPLHF
TRBJ1-5 TRBV7-9 TRBD1 TGTGCCAGCAGCTTCGGACAGGGGGCGGGGGGTGGTCAGCCCCAGCATTTT CASSFGQGAGGGQPQHF
TRBJ2-7 TRBV7-9 NA TGTGCCAGCAGCTTCGCCCGGGACTACGAGCAGTACTTC CASSFARDYEQYF
TRBJ2-1 TRBV28 TRBD2 TGTGCCAGCAGTTCCCGGACTAGCGGGGTCAATGAGCAGTTCTTC CASSSRTSGVNEQFF
TRBJ2-5 TRBV14 TRBD2 TGTGCCAGCAGCCCCCTAGCGGGGGCAGAGACCCAGTACTTC CASSPLAGAETQYF
TRBJ1-1 TRBV6-5 TRBD1 TGTGCCAGCAGTTACTCGGGGACAGGGGGAAAAACTGAAGCTTTCTTT CASSYSGTGGKTEAFF
TRBJ2-5 TRBV4-2 NA TGTGCCAGCAGCCAAAGGGGAGAGACCCAGTACTTC CASSQRGETQYF
TRBJ1-1 TRBV9 TRBD1 TGTGCCAGCAGCGTCGGGACAGCCCACACTGAAGCTTTCTTT CASSVGTAHTEAFF
TRBJ2-7 TRBV25-1 TRBD2 TGTGCCAGCAGTGGACAAGCGGGAGGGCGCTACGAGCAGTACTTC CASSGQAGGRYEQYF
TRBJ2-5 TRBV19 TRBD1 TGTGCCAGTAGTCCCGGGACAGGCCCTCAAGAGACCCAGTACTTC CASSPGTGPQETQYF
TRBJ1-5 TRBV28 TRBD1 TGTGCCAGCAGGACCGGGACAGGGAGCAATCAGCCCCAGCATTTT CASRTGTGSNQPQHF
TRBJ1-4 TRBV4-2 NA TGTGCCAGCAGCCAAGGACGCCGCGGCGGAGGTGAAAAACTGTTTTTT CASSQGRRGGGEKLFF
TRBJ1-3 TRBV6-4 NA TGTGCCAGCAGTTTTCATTTCTCTGGAAACACCATATATTTT CASSFHFSGNTIYF
TRBJ2-7 TRBV2 TRBD2 TGTGCCAGCAGTGCACGGGAGGGCCGGAGGGAGCAGTACTTC CASSAREGRREQYF
TRBJ1-1 TRBV5-1 TRBD1 TGCGCCAGCAGCTTGATCCGGGACAGGGGAGGGAGGACTGAAGCTTTCTTT CASSLIRDRGGRTEAFF
TRBJ2-5 TRBV13 NA TGTGCCAGCAGCTTAGTACGGGGTTTAGAGACCCAGTACTTC CASSLVRGLETQYF
TRBJ2-7 TRBV4-1 NA TGCGCCAGCAGCCAAGATTCTCTCCCGTACGAGCAGTACTTC CASSQDSLPYEQYF
TRBJ1-2 TRBV27 NA TGTGCCAGCAGTTTATCGATGGCATATGGCTACACCTTC CASSLSMAYGYTF
TRBJ2-1 TRBV7-3 NA TGTGCCAGCAGCTTAGGAGATGAGCAGTTCTTC CASSLGDEQFF
TRBJ1-1 TRBV9 NA TGTGCCAGCAGCGTCAGCGGACACACTGAAGCTTTCTTT CASSVSGHTEAFF
TRBJ2-4 TRBV20-1 TRBD1 TGCAGTGCTAGGACGGGACAGAATCACTTC CSARTGQNHF
TRBJ2-5 TRBV4-2 NA TGTGCCAGCAGCCACAAGATCAACTTCCCGGAGACCCAGTACTTC CASSHKINFPETQYF
TRBJ2-1 TRBV4-2 NA TGTGCCAGCAGCCAAGAGGGGGCCTTAAGTTGGGATGAGCAGTTCTTC CASSQEGALSWDEQFF
TRBJ2-7 TRBV27 TRBD1 TGTGCCAGCAGTTTAACGGGACAGGGCTCCTACGAGCAGTACTTC CASSLTGQGSYEQYF
TRBJ1-6 TRBV30 TRBD1 TGTGCCTGGGGGGATGGACAGGGAAATTCACCCCTCCACTTT CAWGDGQGNSPLHF
TRBJ2-7 TRBV2 TRBD2 TGTGCCAGCACTCGACTAGCGGAGTCCTACGAGCAGTACTTC CASTRLAESYEQYF
TRBJ2-5 TRBV9 TRBD1 TGTGCCAGCAGCGTACAGGGGGACGAGACCCAGTACTTC CASSVQGDETQYF
TRBJ1-5 TRBV15 NA TGTGCCACCAGGGGGGGACGGAATCAGCCCCAGCATTTT CATRGGRNQPQHF
TRBJ2-3 TRBV29-1 TRBD1 TGCAGCGTCCCGGGACAGGGGAACACAGATACGCAGTATTTT CSVPGQGNTDTQYF
TRBJ1-4 TRBV18 NA TGTGCCAGCTCACCACCTGGAGGGGTTAATGAAAAACTGTTTTTT CASSPPGGVNEKLFF
TRBJ1-5 TRBV6-5 NA TGTGCCAGCAGTTACGGGGAGGCTCAGCCCCAGCATTTT CASSYGEAQPQHF
TRBJ2-5 TRBV29-1 NA TGCAGCGCTGGAGGCGAGACCCAGTACTTC CSAGGETQYF
TRBJ1-4 TRBV29-1 TRBD1 TGCAGCGTGGACAGGGGTGACGAAAAACTGTTTTTT CSVDRGDEKLFF
TRBJ2-5 TRBV30 NA TGTGCCTGGAAGACGGGGAAGACCCAGTACTTC CAWKTGKTQYF
TRBJ2-7 TRBV4-1 TRBD1 TGCGCCAGCAGCCAGGGTACCGGGACAGGGGCCTACGAGCAGTACTTC CASSQGTGTGAYEQYF
TRBJ2-5 TRBV5-1 NA TGCGCCAGCAGCCTAATGGACAGTCAAGAGACCCAGTACTTC CASSLMDSQETQYF
TRBJ2-7 TRBV5-4 NA TGTGCCAGCAGCTTGGGACTACCGGGCTCCTACGAGCAGTACTTC CASSLGLPGSYEQYF
TRBJ2-2 TRBV5-1 TRBD2 TGCGCCAGCAGCTCCGGGGGGATACTATTAAACACCGGGGAGCTGTTTTTT CASSSGGILLNTGELFF
TRBJ2-1 TRBV7-2 NA TGTGCCAGCAGCTCCTGGGAGCGGAAATTCAATGAGCAGTTCTTC CASSSWERKFNEQFF
TRBJ1-2 TRBV6-1 NA TGTGCCAGCAGTGAGGCAGGGGTAGGCTATGGCTACACCTTC CASSEAGVGYGYTF
TRBJ2-1 TRBV11-2 TRBD1 TGTGCCAGCAGCCCGCCCACAGGGGGCTCCTACAATGAGCAGTTCTTC CASSPPTGGSYNEQFF
TRBJ1-4 TRBV25-1 TRBD1 TGTGCCAGCTCTCAGGGGGCGAGGGGTGAAAAACTGTTTTTT CASSQGARGEKLFF
TRBJ2-2 TRBV9 TRBD1 TGTGCCAGCAGCGTCGGGACAGGACCCACCGGGGAGCTGTTTTTT CASSVGTGPTGELFF
TRBJ2-7 TRBV6-4 NA TGTGCCAGCAGTGAGGACGGGGGTCCTCCCTACGAGCAGTACTTC CASSEDGGPPYEQYF
TRBJ2-1 TRBV10-2 TRBD2 TGCGCCAGCAGCCTAGCGGGTTGGGGCAATGAGCAGTTCTTC CASSLAGWGNEQFF
TRBJ1-5 TRBV28 NA TGTGCCAGCAGTTCCCCGGACAGTTACAATCAGCCCCAGCATTTT CASSSPDSYNQPQHF
TRBJ2-3 TRBV28 TRBD2 TGTGCCAGCAGCTTTAGCGGGCCCAGCACAGATACGCAGTATTTT CASSFSGPSTDTQYF
TRBJ1-2 TRBV7-9 TRBD1 TGTGCCAGCAGCTCCGGACAGGGGGCTGGGGGATACGGCTACACCTTC CASSSGQGAGGYGYTF
TRBJ2-6 TRBV7-6 NA TGTGCCAGCAGACGTCCCGGGGACATTCTGACTTTC CASRRPGDILTF
TRBJ1-5 TRBV6-4 NA TGTGCCAGCAGTGACTCGAAACAGATATTCAATCAGCCCCAGCATTTT CASSDSKQIFNQPQHF
TRBJ1-5 TRBV19 TRBD1 TGTGCCAGTAGTATATGGGACAGGGCAAATCAGCCCCAGCATTTT CASSIWDRANQPQHF
TRBJ2-1 TRBV2 NA TGTGCCAGCAGTGAAGCCGGGCGGGCAAGCTACAATGAGCAGTTCTTC CASSEAGRASYNEQFF
TRBJ2-7 TRBV7-9 NA TGTGCCAGCAGCTTTGCAAGCGACGAGCAGTACTTC CASSFASDEQYF
TRBJ2-4 TRBV4-2 NA TGTGCCAGCAGCCAAGAATTAATCATGAGGAACATTCAGTACTTC CASSQELIMRNIQYF
TRBJ2-2 TRBV14 TRBD2 TGTGCCAGCAGCCCTACGGGACTAGCGGCAAGGGGGGAGCTGTTTTTT CASSPTGLAARGELFF
TRBJ2-7 TRBV6-5 NA TGTGCCAGCAGTTACTCCGTCTCCTACGAGCAGTACTTC CASSYSVSYEQYF